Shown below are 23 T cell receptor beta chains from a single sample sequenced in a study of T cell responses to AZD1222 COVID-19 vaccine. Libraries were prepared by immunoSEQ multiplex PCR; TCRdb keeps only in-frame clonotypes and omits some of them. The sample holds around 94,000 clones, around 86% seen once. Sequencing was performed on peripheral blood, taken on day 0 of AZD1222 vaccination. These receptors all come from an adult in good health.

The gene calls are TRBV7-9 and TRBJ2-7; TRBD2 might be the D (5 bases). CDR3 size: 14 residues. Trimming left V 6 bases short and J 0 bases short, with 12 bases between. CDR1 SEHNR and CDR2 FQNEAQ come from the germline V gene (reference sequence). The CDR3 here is CASRPGDFSYEQYF. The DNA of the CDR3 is TGTGCCAGCAGACCCGGGGATTTCTCCTACGAGCAGTACTTC.

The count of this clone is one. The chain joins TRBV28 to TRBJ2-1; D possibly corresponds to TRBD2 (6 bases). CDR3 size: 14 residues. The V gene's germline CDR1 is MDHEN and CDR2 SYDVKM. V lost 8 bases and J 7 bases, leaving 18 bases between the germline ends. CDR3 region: CASRRGIVLNEQFF. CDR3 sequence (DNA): TGTGCCAGCCGACGGGGGATAGTTTTGAATGAGCAGTTCTTC. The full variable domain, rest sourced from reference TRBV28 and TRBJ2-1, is DVKVTQSSRYLVKRTGEKVFLECVQDMDHENMFWYRQDPGLGLRLIYFSYDVKMKEKGDIPEGYSVSREKKERFSLILESASTNQTSMYLCASRRGIVLNEQFFGPGTRLTVL.

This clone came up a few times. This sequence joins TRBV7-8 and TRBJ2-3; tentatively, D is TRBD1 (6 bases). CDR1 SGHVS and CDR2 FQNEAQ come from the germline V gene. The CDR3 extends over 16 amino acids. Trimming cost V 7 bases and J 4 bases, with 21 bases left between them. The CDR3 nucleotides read TGTGCCAGCACCCCCGAGGGGGTCCATGGGTCAGATACGCAGTATTTT. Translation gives CASTPEGVHGSDTQYF.

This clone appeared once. The CDR3, as DNA: TGCAGTGCTAGAGAGCTCGTCAAAGCTTTCTTT. Translating gives CSARELVKAFF. V is TRBV20-1 and J is TRBJ1-1; D ambiguous. The CDR3 extends over 11 amino acids. V was cut by 0 bases and J by 9 bases, with 8 bases left in between. Germline V gene data show CDR1 as DFQATT and CDR2 as SNEGSKA (reference sequence).

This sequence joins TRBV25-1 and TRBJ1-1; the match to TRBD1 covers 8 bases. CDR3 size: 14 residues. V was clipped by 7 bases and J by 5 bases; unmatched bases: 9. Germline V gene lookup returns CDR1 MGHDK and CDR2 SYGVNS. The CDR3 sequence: CASTQQGGITEAFF. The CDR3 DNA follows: TGTGCCAGCACCCAACAGGGGGGGATAACTGAAGCTTTCTTT.

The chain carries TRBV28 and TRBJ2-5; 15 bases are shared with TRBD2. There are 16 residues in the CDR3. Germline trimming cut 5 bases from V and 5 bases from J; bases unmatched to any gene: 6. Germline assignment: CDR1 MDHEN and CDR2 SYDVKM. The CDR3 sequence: CASSPRTSGGVETQYF. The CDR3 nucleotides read TGTGCCAGCAGTCCACGGACTAGCGGGGGGGTGGAGACCCAGTACTTC.

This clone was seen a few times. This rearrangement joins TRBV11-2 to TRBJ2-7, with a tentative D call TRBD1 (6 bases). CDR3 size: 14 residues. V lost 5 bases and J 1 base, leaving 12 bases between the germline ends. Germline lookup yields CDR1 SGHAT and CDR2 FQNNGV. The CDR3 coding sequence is TGTGCCAGCAGCCCCGCACAGGGATCCTACGAGCAGTACTTC. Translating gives CASSPAQGSYEQYF.

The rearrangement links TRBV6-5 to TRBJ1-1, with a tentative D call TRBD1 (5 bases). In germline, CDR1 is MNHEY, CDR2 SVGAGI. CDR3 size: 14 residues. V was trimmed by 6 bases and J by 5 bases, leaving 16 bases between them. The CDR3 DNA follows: TGTGCCAGCAGCGCCCTCGCAGGGTTGACTGAAGCTTTCTTT. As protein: CASSALAGLTEAFF.

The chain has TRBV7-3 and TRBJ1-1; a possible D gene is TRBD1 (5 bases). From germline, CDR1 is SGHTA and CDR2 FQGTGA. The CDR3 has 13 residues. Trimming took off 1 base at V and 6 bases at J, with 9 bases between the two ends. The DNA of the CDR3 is TGTGCCAGCAGCTTAAACGGGGCGGCTGAAGCTTTCTTT. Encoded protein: CASSLNGAAEAFF.

The CDR3 is CATSTLGTSGRSDTQYF. CDR3 nucleotide sequence: TGTGCCACCAGCACCTTAGGGACTAGCGGGAGGTCGGATACGCAGTATTTT. The rearrangement uses TRBV15 and TRBJ2-3; TRBD2 agrees at 15 bases. V lost 4 bases, J lost 6 bases, and 8 bases stayed unmatched. CDR1 and CDR2 (germline): LNHNV, YYDKDF (reference sequence). This CDR3 has 17 amino acids.

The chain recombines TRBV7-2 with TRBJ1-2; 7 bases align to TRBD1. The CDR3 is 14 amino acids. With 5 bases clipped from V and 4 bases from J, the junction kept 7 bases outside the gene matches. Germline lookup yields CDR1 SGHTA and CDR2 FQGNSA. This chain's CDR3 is CASSQGGGFYGYTF. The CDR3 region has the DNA TGTGCCAGCAGCCAGGGGGGGGGATTCTATGGCTACACCTTC.

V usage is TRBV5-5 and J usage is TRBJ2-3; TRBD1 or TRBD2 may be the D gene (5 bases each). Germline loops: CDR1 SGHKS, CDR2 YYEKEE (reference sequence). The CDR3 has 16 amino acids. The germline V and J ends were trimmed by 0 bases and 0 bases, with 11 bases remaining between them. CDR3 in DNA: TGTGCCAGCAGCTTGGCCGAGGGGCCTAGCACAGATACGCAGTATTTT. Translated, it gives CASSLAEGPSTDTQYF.

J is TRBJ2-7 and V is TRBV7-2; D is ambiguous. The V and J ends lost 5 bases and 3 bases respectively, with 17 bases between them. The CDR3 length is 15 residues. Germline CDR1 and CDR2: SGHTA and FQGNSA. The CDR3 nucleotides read TGTGCCAGCAGCCGCATAGTAGGGTCGGGCTACGAGCAGTACTTC. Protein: CASSRIVGSGYEQYF.

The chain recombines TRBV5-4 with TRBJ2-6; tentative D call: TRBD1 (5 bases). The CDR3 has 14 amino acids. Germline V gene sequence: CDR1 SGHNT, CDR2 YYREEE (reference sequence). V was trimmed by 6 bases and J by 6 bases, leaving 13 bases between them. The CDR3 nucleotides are TGTGCCAGCACGAAGGGGTTGGAGGCCAACGTCCTGACTTTC. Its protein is CASTKGLEANVLTF. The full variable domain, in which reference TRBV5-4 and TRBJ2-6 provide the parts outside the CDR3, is ETGVTQSPTHLIKTRGQQVTLRCSSQSGHNTVSWYQQALGQGPQFIFQYYREEENGRGNFPPRFSGLQFPNYSSELNVNALELDDSALYLCASTKGLEANVLTFGAGSRLTVL.

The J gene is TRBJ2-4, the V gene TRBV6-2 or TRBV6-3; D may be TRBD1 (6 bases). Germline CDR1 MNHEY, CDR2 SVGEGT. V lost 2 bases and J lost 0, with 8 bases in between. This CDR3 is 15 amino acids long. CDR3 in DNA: TGTGCCAGCAGTTACGGACAGTTAGCCAAAAACATTCAGTACTTC. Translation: CASSYGQLAKNIQYF.

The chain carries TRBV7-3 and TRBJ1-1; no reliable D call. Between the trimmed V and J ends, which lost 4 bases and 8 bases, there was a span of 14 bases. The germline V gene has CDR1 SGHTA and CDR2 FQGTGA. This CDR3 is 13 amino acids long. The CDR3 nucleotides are TGTGCCAGCAGCTCTGGGGTGCTCGGGGAAGCTTTCTTT. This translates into CASSSGVLGEAFF. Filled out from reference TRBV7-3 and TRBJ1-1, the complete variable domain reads GAGVSQTPSNKVTEKGKYVELRCDPISGHTALYWYRQSLGQGPEFLIYFQGTGAADDSGLPNDRFFAVRPEGSVSTLKIQRTERGDSAVYLCASSSGVLGEAFFGQGTRLTVV.

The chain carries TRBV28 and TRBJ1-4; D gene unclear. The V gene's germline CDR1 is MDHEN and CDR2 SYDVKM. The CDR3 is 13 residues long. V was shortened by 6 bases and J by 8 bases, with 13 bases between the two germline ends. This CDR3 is CASSPPRVEKLFF. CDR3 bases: TGTGCCAGCAGCCCCCCTAGGGTGGAAAAACTGTTTTTT.

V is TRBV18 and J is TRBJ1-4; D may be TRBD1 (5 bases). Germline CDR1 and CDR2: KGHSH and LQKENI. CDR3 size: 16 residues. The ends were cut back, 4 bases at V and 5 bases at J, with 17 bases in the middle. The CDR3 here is CASSRDRLAGNEKLFF. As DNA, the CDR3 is TGTGCCAGCTCACGGGACCGACTGGCGGGGAATGAAAAACTGTTTTTT.

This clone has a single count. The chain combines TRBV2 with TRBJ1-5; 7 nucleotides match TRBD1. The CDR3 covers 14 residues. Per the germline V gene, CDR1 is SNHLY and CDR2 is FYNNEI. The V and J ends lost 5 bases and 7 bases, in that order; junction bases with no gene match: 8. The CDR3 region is CASSPDRVRQPQHF. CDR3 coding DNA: TGTGCCAGCAGTCCCGACAGGGTCCGGCAGCCCCAGCATTTT.

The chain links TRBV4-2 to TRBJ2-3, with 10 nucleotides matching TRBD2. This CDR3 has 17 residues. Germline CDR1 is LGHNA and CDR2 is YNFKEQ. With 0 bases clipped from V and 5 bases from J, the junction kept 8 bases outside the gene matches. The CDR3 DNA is TGTGCCAGCAGCCAAGATGGGCTAGCGGGGGCCAAAGATACGCAGTATTTT. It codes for CASSQDGLAGAKDTQYF.

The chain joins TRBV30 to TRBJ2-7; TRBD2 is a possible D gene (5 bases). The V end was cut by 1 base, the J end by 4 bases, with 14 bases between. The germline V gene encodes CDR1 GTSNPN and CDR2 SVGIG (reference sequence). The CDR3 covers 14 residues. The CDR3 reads CAWSAREGSYEQYF. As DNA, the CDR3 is TGTGCCTGGAGTGCGCGCGAGGGTTCTTACGAGCAGTACTTC. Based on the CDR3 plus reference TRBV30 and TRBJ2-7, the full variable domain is SQTIHQWPATLVQPVGSPLSLECTVEGTSNPNLYWYRQAAGRGLQLLFYSVGIGQISSEVPQNLSASRPQDRQFILSSKKLLLSDSGFYLCAWSAREGSYEQYFGPGTRLTVT.

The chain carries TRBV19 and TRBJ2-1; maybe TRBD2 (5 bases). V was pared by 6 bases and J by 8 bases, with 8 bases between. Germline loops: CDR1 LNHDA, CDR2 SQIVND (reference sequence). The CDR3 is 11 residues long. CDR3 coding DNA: TGTGCCAGTAGCCTAGCTTATGAGCAGTTCTTC. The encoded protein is CASSLAYEQFF.

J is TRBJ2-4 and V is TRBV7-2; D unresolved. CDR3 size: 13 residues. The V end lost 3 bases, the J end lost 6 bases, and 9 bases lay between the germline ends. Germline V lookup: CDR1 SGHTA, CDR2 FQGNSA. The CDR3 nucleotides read TGTGCCAGCAGCTTCTACGTGGCAAACATTCAGTACTTC. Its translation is CASSFYVANIQYF.